This entry lists 3 T cell receptor beta chains sequenced from one sample in a study of OX40 agonist ivuxolimab in advanced cancers. Profiled with immunoSEQ multiplex PCR; TCRdb holds only in-frame clones, not every one. Of around 50,000 clones listed, nearly 85% are singletons. Specimen: CD4+ or CD8+ T cells sorted from blood, collected in a trial of the OX40 agonist ivuxolimab. All receptors derive from an adult with an advanced solid tumor such as melanoma, head and neck, liver or kidney cancer.

The chain employs TRBV4-1 and TRBJ2-7, with TRBD2 identical over 10 bases. Unmatched junction bases numbered 14, after V lost 4 bases and J lost 5 bases. Looked up from germline, CDR1 is MGHRA and CDR2 is YSYEKL. This CDR3 spans 17 amino acids. The CDR3: CASSPGLAGVSVNEQYF. The CDR3 coding sequence is TGCGCCAGCAGCCCTGGGCTAGCGGGAGTTTCGGTAAACGAGCAGTACTTC.

This chain uses TRBV9 with TRBJ2-1, with 12 positions matching TRBD2. Germline V CDR1 and CDR2: SGDLS, YYNGEE. The CDR3 covers 14 residues. V was pared by 4 bases and J by 9 bases, with 5 bases of the junction left unmatched. The CDR3: CASSPTSGSSEQFF. Here the CDR3 DNA reads TGTGCCAGCAGCCCGACTAGCGGGAGTAGTGAGCAGTTCTTC.

The J gene is TRBJ2-1, the V gene TRBV7-8; possibly TRBD2 for D (6 bases). Germline V gene lookup returns CDR1 SGHVS and CDR2 FQNEAQ. Trimming pared 1 base from V and 0 bases from J, leaving 13 bases between. The CDR3 contains 17 residues. The CDR3 sequence: CASSLDWRASSYNEQFF. CDR3 coding DNA: TGTGCCAGCAGCTTAGATTGGAGGGCAAGCTCCTACAATGAGCAGTTCTTC.